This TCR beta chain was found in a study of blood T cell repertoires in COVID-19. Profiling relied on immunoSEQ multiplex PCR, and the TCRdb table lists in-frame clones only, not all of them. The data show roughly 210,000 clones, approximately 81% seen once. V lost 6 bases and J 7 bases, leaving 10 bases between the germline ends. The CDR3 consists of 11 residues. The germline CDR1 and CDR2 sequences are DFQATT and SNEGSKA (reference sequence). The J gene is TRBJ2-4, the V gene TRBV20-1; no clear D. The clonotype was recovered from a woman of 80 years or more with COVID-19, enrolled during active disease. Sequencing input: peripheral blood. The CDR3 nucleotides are TGCAGTGCCGCGGCTGGGAACATTCAGTACTTC. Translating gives CSAAAGNIQYF.